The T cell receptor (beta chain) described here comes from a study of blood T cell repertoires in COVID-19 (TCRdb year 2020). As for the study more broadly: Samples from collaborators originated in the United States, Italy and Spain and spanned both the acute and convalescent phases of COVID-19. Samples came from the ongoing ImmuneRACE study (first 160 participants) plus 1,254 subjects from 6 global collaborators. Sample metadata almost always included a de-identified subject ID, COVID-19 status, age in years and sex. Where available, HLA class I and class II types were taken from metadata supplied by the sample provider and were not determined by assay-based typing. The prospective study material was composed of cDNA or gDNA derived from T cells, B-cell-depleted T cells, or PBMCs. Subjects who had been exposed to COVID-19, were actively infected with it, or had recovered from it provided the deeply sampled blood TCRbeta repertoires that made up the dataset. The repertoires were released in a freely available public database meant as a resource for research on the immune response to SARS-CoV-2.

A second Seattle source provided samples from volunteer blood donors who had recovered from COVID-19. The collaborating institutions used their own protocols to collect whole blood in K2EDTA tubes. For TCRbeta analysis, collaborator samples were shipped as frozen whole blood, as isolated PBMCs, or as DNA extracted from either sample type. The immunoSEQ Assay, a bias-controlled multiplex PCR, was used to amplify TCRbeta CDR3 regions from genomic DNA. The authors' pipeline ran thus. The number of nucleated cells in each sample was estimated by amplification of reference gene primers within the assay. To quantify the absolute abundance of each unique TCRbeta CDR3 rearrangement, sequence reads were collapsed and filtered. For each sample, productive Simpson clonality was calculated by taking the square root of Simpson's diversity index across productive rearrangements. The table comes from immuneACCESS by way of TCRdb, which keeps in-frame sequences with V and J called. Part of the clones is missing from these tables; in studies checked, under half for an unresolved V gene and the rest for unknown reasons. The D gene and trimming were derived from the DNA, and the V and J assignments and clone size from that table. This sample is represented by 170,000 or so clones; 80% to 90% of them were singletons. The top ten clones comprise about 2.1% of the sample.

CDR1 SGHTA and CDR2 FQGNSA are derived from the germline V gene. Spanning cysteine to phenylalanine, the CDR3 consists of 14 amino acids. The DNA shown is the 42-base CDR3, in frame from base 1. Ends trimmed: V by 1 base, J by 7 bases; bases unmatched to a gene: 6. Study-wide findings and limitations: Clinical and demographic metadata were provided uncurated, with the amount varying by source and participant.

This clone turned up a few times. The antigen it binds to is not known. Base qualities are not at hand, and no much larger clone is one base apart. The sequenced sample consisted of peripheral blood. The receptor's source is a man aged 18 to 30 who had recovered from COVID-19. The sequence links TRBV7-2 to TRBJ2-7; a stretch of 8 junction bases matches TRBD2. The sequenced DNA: TGTGCCAGCAGCTTAGAAGCGGGAGTACGTGAGCAGTACTTC. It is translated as CASSLEAGVREQYF.